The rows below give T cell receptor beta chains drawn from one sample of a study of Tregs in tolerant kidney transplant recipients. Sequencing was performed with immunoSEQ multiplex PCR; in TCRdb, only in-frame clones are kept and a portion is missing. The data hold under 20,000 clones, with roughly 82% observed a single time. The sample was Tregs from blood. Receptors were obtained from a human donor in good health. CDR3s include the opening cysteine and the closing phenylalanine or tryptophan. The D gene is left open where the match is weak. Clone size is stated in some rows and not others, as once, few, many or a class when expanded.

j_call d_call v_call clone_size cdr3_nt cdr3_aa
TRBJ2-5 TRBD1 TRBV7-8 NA TGTGCCAGCAGCTTAGACAGGACAGGGGCGGGGGAGACCCAGTACTTC CASSLDRTGAGETQYF
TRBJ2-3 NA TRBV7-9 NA TGTGCCAGTATACAGGGAAGCACAGATACGCAGTATTTT CASIQGSTDTQYF
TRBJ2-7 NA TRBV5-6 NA TGTGCCAGCAGCGGAACAGGGTTTCCTAAGCAGTACTTC CASSGTGFPKQYF
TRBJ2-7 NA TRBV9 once TGTGCCAGCAGCGTAGGACAGAACCCTTACGAGCAGTACTTC CASSVGQNPYEQYF
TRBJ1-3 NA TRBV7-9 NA TGTGCCAGCAGCTTAGAAGGGCTCTTAGGAGGAAACACCATATATTTT CASSLEGLLGGNTIYF
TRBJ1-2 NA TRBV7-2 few TGTGCCAGCAGCTTAGAGAGGGCGGGCTACACCTTC CASSLERAGYTF
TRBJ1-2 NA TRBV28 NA TGTGCCAGCAACAGGAGAAACTATGGCTACACCTTC CASNRRNYGYTF
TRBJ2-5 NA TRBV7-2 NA TGTGCCAGCAGCTTAGCGGGCAGAAGCCAAGAGACCCAGTACTTC CASSLAGRSQETQYF
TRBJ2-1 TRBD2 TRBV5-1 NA TGCGCCAGCAGCCATGGGGGGACTAGCGGCTTAGATGAGCAGTTCTTC CASSHGGTSGLDEQFF
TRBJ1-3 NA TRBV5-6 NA TGTGCCAGCAGCTTGTTTAGGGGAGGCTCTGGAAACACCATATATTTT CASSLFRGGSGNTIYF
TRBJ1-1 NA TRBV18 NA TGTGCCAGCTCACCGGCGCGAGATGAAGCTTTCTTT CASSPARDEAFF
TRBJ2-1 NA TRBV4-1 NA TGCGCCAGCAGCCAAGCCCCTAGCTCCTCCTACAATGAGCAGTTCTTC CASSQAPSSSYNEQFF
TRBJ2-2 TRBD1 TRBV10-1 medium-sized TGCGCCAGCAGTGACCTCAGGGGGCGCAGCACCGGGGAGCTGTTTTTT CASSDLRGRSTGELFF
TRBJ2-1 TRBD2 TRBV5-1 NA TGCGCCAGCAGCTTGGTGCCCCAGCGGGGAGAGGATGGCGAGCAGTTCTTC CASSLVPQRGEDGEQFF
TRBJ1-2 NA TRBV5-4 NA TGTGCCAGCAGCTTAAGGAACTATGGCTACACCTTC CASSLRNYGYTF
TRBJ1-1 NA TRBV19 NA TGTGCCAGTAGTATAGCCCCTGGGCGCGAAGCTTTCTTT CASSIAPGREAFF
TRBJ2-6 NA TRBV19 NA TGTGCCAGTAGTATGACGGACCAACTTGCCTCTGGGGCCAACGTCCTGACTTTC CASSMTDQLASGANVLTF
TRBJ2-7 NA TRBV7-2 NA TGTGCCAGCAGCCCTCGGATTGGGACTTCTACCTACGAGCAGTACTTC CASSPRIGTSTYEQYF
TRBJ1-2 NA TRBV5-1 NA TGCGCCAGCAGCCTAAATCCTATTTATGGCTACACCTTC CASSLNPIYGYTF
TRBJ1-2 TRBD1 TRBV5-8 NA TGTGCCAGCCGGCCCACAGGGGGACACTATGGCTACACCTTC CASRPTGGHYGYTF
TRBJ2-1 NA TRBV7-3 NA TGTGCCAGCAGCCCCTCTCGACTGAGCTCCTACAATGAGCAGTTCTTC CASSPSRLSSYNEQFF
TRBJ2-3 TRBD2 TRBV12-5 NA TGTGCTAGTGTCCCCTCCCGGCTAGCGGGGGGGCTAACAGATACGCAGTATTTT CASVPSRLAGGLTDTQYF
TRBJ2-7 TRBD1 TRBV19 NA TGTGCCAGTAGTACCATCGGACAGGGGAAGAACGAGCAGTACTTC CASSTIGQGKNEQYF
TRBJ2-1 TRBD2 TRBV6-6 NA TGTGCCAGCAGTTACTCCCTAGCGGGGGGGAGGAATGAGCAGTTCTTC CASSYSLAGGRNEQFF
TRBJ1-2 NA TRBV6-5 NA TGTGCCAGCAGTCGCGGGGGTATTAGTTTCTATGGCTACACCTTC CASSRGGISFYGYTF
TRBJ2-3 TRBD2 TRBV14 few TGTGCCAGCAGCCGAGGGGGACTAGCGGGAGTGATCGGGGATACGCAGTATTTT CASSRGGLAGVIGDTQYF
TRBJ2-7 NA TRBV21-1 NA TGTGCCGTCGTCTCGGCGGACGAGCAGTACTTC CAVVSADEQYF